This TCR beta chain was sequenced in a study of CD8+ T cells in alopecia areata. Described treatment: oral pan-JAK inhibitor, 5-10 mg twice daily. From PBMCs, CD4+ and CD8+ T cells were sorted. CDR1 is MGHDK and CDR2 is SYGVNS in the germline V gene. V lost 5 bases and J 1 base, leaving 18 bases between the germline ends. The CDR3 totals 16 residues. Extracted RNA was reverse transcribed into cDNA, the sequencing template. Clones were read by immunoSEQ multiplex PCR, and TCRdb kept only the in-frame ones, dropping some. The sample has fewer than 250,000 clones, 50% to 60% seen once. Of note for this clone: Its antigen is not identified.

Study-wide results and limits: Sharing of TCR sequences between patients (possibly for HLA-related reasons) was less clear than in mice. For lesional scalp, especially alopecia totalis/universalis, clonality was higher than in normal scalp.

This TCR was sampled from a human donor with alopecia areata. The specimen was CD4+ T cells sorted from blood, collected at week 4, from a patient treated with tofacitinib. The V and J genes are TRBV25-1 and TRBJ2-7; possibly TRBD2 for D (6 bases). In DNA form, the CDR3 reads TGTGCCAGCAGTCAAGCGGGTTCGCGAGGGTCCTACGAGCAGTACTTC. This encodes CASSQAGSRGSYEQYF.